Presented here are 12 T cell receptor beta chains from one specimen sequenced in a study of T cell responses to AZD1222 COVID-19 vaccine. Sequencing was performed with immunoSEQ multiplex PCR; in TCRdb, only in-frame clones are kept and a portion is missing. The table lists approximately 150,000 clones, roughly 87% of them singletons. Source: peripheral blood, taken on day 0 of AZD1222 vaccination. These receptors originate from an adult in good health.

This clone was seen a single time. Additional DNA sequences in this sample encode the identical CDR3. The chain links TRBV7-8 to TRBJ2-2; D is uncertain. Germline CDR1 is SGHVS and CDR2 is FQNEAQ. The CDR3 covers 15 residues. With 1 base removed from V and 2 bases from J, the gap between germline ends came to 8 bases. The CDR3 loop reads CASSLVGTNTGELFF. Written as DNA, the CDR3 is TGTGCCAGCAGCTTAGTTGGCACTAACACCGGGGAGCTGTTTTTT. Full variable domain (missing parts from reference TRBV7-8 and TRBJ2-2): GAGVSQSPRYKVAKRGQDVALRCDPISGHVSLFWYQQALGQGPEFLTYFQNEAQLDKSGLPSDRFFAERPEGSVSTLKIQRTQQEDSAVYLCASSLVGTNTGELFFGEGSRLTVL.

In its sample, this clone was seen a few times. The chain recombines TRBV7-9 with TRBJ1-6, with 7 bases lining up with TRBD1. The CDR3 extends over 13 amino acids. The V gene's germline CDR1 is SEHNR and CDR2 FQNEAQ (reference sequence). J was trimmed by 14 bases and V by 5 bases; bases with no gene match: 9. The CDR3 region is CASSRTGVSALHF. The DNA for the CDR3 is TGTGCCAGCAGCCGCACAGGGGTTTCGGCCCTCCACTTT.

This chain links TRBV29-1 with TRBJ2-1; 9 bases are a match to TRBD2. The junction had 7 bases not matched to a gene; V was cut back by 0 bases and J by 4 bases. The length of the CDR3 is 16 residues. From germline, CDR1 is SQVTM and CDR2 ANQGSEA. The CDR3 bases are TGCAGCGTTGAAGAGGCTAGCGGGAAGGGGTACAATGAGCAGTTCTTC. As protein: CSVEEASGKGYNEQFF.

In this sample, this clone turned up once. This chain connects TRBV7-9 to TRBJ1-1; 11 positions agree with TRBD1. The CDR3 has 15 amino acids. Losses at the gene ends were 5 bases for V and 8 bases for J; bases not matched to a gene: 10. The V gene's germline CDR1 is SEHNR and CDR2 FQNEAQ (reference sequence). The CDR3 loop is CASSVRTGGAGEAFF. The CDR3 nucleotides are TGTGCCAGCAGCGTCCGGACAGGGGGCGCGGGGGAAGCTTTCTTT.

The rearrangement links TRBV12-3 or TRBV12-4 to TRBJ2-7; TRBD2 might be the D (5 bases). The CDR3 spans 13 residues. Between the trimmed V and J ends, which lost 7 bases and 1 base, there was a span of 11 bases. CDR3 region: CASTLTTSYEQYF. In DNA, the CDR3 is TGTGCCAGCACCTTGACTACGTCCTACGAGCAGTACTTC.

The sample holds one count of this clone. The chain carries TRBV30 and TRBJ1-1; a possible D gene is TRBD1 (5 bases). With 4 bases removed from V and 4 bases from J, the gap between germline ends came to 13 bases. This CDR3 spans 13 amino acids. Germline CDR1 reads GTSNPN; CDR2 reads SVGIG (reference sequence). The CDR3 reads CAWKGVGTTEAFF. The CDR3 DNA follows: TGTGCCTGGAAAGGGGTGGGGACCACTGAAGCTTTCTTT.

V and J are TRBV19 and TRBJ2-2, with 9 bases that match TRBD1. Germline loops: CDR1 LNHDA, CDR2 SQIVND (reference sequence). The trim removed 9 bases at V and 1 base at J, leaving 3 bases unmatched. This CDR3 spans 14 amino acids. The CDR3 loop reads CASWTGENTGELFF. CDR3 nucleotide sequence: TGTGCCAGCTGGACAGGGGAGAACACCGGGGAGCTGTTTTTT.

The sample holds a few counts of this clone. V and J are TRBV30 and TRBJ1-5; unclear D gene. CDR1 is GTSNPN and CDR2 is SVGIG in the germline V gene (reference sequence). Trimming cost V 2 bases and J 0 bases, with 5 bases left between them. The CDR3 consists of 13 residues. In nucleotides, the CDR3 is TGTGCCTGGAGTCGGGGTAGCAATCAGCCCCAGCATTTT. Its protein is CAWSRGSNQPQHF.

This chain uses TRBV5-1 with TRBJ2-7; TRBD1 matches 9 bases. In germline, CDR1 is SGHRS, CDR2 YFSETQ. J was trimmed by 5 bases and V by 3 bases; bases with no gene match: 9. There are 15 residues in the CDR3. CDR3: CASSSGDREYDEQYF. The CDR3 nucleotides are TGCGCCAGCAGCTCGGGGGACAGGGAGTATGACGAGCAGTACTTC.

This sequence joins TRBV4-2 and TRBJ2-1, with 13 bases aligning to TRBD2. This CDR3 has 17 residues. Losses at the gene ends were 4 bases for V and 4 bases for J; bases not matched to a gene: 7. Looked up from germline, CDR1 is LGHNA and CDR2 is YNFKEQ. The CDR3 loop is CASSRRTSGSGYNEQFF. The CDR3 DNA follows: TGTGCCAGCAGCCGACGGACTAGCGGGAGTGGGTACAATGAGCAGTTCTTC.

The rearrangement uses TRBV11-2 and TRBJ2-7; TRBD1 might be the D (6 bases). CDR1 is SGHAT, CDR2 FQNNGV, per germline. The CDR3 is 16 residues long. The V gene lost 3 bases and the J gene lost 3 bases, with 18 bases spanning the gap. The CDR3 sequence is CASSFGNRDTDYEQYF. DNA of the CDR3: TGTGCCAGCAGCTTCGGGAACCGGGACACAGACTACGAGCAGTACTTC.

The gene calls are TRBV6-5 and TRBJ1-1; a possible D gene is TRBD1 (6 bases). Per germline, CDR1 MNHEY and CDR2 SVGAGI. V was clipped by 3 bases and J by 0 bases, with 14 bases between them. The CDR3 is 16 amino acids. In DNA, the CDR3 is TGTGCCAGCAGTTATGTTTCGGACAGCTTGAACACTGAAGCTTTCTTT. Its protein is CASSYVSDSLNTEAFF.